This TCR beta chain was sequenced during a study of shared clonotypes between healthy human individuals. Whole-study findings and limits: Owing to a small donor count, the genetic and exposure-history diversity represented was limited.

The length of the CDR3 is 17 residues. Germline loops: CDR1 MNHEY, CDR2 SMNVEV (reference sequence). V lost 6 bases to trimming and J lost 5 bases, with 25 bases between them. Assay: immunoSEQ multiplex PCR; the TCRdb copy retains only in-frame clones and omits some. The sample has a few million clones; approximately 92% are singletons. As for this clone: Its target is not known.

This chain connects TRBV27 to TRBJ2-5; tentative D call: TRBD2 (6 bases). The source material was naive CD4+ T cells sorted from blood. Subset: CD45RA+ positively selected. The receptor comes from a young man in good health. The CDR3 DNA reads TGTGCCAGCAGCCGAGACTACCCCGGGCCAGGGAGGGAGACCCAGTACTTC. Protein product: CASSRDYPGPGRETQYF.